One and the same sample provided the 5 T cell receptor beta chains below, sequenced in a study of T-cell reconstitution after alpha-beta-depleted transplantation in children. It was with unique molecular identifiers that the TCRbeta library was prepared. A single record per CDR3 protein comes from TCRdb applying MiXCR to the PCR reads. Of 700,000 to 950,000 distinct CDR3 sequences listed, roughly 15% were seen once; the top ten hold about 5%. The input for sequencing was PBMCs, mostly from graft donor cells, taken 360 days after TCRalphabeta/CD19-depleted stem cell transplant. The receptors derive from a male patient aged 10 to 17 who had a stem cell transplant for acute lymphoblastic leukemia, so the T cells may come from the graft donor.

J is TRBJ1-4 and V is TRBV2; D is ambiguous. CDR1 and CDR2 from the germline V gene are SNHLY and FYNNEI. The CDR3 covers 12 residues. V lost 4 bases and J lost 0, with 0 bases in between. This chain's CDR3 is CASSATNEKLFF. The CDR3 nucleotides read TGTGCCAGCAGTGCAACTAATGAAAAACTGTTTTTT.

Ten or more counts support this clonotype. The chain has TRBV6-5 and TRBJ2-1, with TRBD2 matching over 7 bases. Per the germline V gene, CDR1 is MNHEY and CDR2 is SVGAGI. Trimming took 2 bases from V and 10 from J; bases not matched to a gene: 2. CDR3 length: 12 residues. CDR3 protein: CASSYRREEQFF. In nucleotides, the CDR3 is TGTGCCAGCAGTTACCGGCGGGAGGAGCAGTTCTTC.

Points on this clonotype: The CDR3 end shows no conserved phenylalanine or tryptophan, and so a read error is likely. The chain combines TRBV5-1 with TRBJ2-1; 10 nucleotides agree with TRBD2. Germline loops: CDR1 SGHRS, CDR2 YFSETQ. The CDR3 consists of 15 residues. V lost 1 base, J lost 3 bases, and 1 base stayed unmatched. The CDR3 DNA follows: TGCGCCAGCAGCTTGATAGCGGGAGGCTACAATGAGCAGTTCTAC. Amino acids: CASSLIAGGYNEQFY.

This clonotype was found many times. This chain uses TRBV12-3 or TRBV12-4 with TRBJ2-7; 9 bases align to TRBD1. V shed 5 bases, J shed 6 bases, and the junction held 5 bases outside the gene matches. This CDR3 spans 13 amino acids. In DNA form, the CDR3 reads TGTGCCAGCAGTCCGGGACAGGGTCGCGAGCAGTACTTC. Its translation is CASSPGQGREQYF.

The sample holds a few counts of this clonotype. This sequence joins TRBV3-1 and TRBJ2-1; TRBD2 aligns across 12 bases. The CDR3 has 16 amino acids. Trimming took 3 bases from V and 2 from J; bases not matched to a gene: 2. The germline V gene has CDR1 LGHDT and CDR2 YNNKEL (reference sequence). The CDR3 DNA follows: TGTGCCAGCAGCCACCGACTAGCGGGGGCCTACAATGAGCAGTTCTTC. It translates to CASSHRLAGAYNEQFF.